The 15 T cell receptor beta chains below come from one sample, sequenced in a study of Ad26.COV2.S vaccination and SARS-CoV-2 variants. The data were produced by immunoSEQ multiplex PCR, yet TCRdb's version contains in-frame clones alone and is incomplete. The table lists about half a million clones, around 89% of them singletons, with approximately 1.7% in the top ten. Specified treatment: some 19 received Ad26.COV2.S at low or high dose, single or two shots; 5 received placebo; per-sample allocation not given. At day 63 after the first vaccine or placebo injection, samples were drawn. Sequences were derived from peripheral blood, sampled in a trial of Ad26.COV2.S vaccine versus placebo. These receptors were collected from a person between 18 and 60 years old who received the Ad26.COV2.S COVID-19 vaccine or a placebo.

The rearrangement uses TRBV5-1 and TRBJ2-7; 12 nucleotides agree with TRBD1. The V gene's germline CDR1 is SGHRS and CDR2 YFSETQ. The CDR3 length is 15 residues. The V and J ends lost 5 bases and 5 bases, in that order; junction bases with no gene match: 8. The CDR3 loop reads CASSSTGQGAHEQYF. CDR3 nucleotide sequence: TGCGCCAGCAGTAGTACGGGACAGGGGGCCCACGAGCAGTACTTC.

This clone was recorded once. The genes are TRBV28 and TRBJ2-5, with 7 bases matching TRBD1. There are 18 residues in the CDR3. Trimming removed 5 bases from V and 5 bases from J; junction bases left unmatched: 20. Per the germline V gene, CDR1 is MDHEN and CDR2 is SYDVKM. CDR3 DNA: TGTGCCAGCAGTGGCCGGGGACAGCCTCTCCCCTCTAGCGAGACCCAGTACTTC. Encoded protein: CASSGRGQPLPSSETQYF.

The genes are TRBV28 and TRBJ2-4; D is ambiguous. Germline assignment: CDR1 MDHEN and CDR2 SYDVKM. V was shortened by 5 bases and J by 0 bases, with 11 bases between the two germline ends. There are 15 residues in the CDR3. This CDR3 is CASSPDPLAKNIQYF. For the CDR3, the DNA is TGTGCCAGCAGTCCAGACCCTTTAGCCAAAAACATTCAGTACTTC. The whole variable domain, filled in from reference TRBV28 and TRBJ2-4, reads DVKVTQSSRYLVKRTGEKVFLECVQDMDHENMFWYRQDPGLGLRLIYFSYDVKMKEKGDIPEGYSVSREKKERFSLILESASTNQTSMYLCASSPDPLAKNIQYFGAGTRLSVL.

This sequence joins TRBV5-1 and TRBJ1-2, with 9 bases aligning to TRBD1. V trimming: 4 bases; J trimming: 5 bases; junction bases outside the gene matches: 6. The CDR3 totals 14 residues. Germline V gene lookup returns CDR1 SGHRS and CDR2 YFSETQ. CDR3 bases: TGCGCCAGCAGCCCGGGACAGGGAACGTATGGCTACACCTTC. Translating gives CASSPGQGTYGYTF.

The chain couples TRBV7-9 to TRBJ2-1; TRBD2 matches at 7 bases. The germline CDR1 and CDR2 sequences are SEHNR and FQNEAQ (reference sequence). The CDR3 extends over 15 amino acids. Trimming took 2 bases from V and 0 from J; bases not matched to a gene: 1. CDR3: CASSLIAGSYNEQFF. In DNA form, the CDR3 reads TGTGCCAGCAGCTTAATAGCGGGCTCCTACAATGAGCAGTTCTTC.

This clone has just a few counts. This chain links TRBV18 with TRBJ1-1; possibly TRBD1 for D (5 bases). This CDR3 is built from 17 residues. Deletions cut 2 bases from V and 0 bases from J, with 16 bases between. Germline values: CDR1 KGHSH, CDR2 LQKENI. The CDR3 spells CASSPYSQGSMNTEAFF. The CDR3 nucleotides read TGTGCCAGCTCACCATATTCCCAGGGATCGATGAACACTGAAGCTTTCTTT.

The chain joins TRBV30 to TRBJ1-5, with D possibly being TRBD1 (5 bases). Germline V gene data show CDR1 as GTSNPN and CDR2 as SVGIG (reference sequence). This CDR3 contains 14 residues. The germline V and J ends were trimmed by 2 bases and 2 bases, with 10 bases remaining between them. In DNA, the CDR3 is TGTGCCTGGAGTCCCCCGGGGGGCAATCAGCCCCAGCATTTT. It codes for CAWSPPGGNQPQHF.

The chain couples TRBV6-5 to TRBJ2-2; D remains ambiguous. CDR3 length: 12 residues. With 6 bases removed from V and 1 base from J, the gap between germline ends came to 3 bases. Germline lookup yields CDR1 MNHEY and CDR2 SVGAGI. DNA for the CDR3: TGTGCCAGCAGCAAGAACACCGGGGAGCTGTTTTTT. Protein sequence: CASSKNTGELFF.

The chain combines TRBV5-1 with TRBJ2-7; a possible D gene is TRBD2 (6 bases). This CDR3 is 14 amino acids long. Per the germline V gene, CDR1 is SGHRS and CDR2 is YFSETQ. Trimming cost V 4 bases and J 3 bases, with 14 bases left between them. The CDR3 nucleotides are TGCGCCAGCAGCCCGGGGGACCTGTTCTACGAGCAGTACTTC. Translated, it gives CASSPGDLFYEQYF.

The CDR3 is CASTIAGNFYNEQFF. The CDR3 DNA is TGTGCCAGTACCATAGCGGGAAACTTCTACAATGAGCAGTTCTTC. V is TRBV19 and J is TRBJ2-1, with 8 bases fitting TRBD2. The CDR3 contains 15 residues. V lost 7 bases to trimming and J lost 3 bases; unmatched junction nucleotides: 8. The germline gives CDR1 LNHDA, CDR2 SQIVND (reference sequence).

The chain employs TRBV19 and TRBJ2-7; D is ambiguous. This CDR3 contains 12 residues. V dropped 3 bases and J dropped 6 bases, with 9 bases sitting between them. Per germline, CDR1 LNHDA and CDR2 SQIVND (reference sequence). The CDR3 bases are TGTGCCAGTAGTATTTATCGAGGCGAGCAGTACTTC. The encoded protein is CASSIYRGEQYF.

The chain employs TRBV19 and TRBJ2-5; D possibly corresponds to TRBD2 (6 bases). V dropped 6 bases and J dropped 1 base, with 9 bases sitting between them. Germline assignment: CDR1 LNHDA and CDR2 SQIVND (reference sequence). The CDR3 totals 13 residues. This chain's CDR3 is CASRGTFQETQYF. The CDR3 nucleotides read TGTGCCAGTAGGGGGACTTTCCAAGAGACCCAGTACTTC. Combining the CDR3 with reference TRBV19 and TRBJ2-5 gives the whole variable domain DGGITQSPKYLFRKEGQNVTLSCEQNLNHDAMYWYRQDPGQGLRLIYYSQIVNDFQKGDIAEGYSVSREKKESFPLTVTSAQKNPTAFYLCASRGTFQETQYFGPGTRLLVL.

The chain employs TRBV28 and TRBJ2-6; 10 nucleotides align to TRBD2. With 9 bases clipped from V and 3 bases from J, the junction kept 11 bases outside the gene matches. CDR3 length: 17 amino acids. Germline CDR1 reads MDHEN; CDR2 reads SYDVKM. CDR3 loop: CASEAGGVSYGANVLTF. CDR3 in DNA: TGTGCCAGTGAAGCGGGAGGGGTCTCATATGGGGCCAACGTCCTGACTTTC.

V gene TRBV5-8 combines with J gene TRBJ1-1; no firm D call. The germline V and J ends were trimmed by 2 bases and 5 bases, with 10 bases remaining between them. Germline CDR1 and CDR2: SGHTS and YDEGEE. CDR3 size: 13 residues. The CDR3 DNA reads TGTGCCAGCAGCTTTACGGGAAGGACTGAAGCTTTCTTT. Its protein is CASSFTGRTEAFF.

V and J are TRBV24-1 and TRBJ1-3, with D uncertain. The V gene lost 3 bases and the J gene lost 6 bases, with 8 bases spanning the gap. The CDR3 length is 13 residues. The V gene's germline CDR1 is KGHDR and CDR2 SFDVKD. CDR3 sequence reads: CATSDPWENTIYF. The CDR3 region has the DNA TGTGCCACCAGTGATCCTTGGGAAAACACCATATATTTT.